Listed here are 6 T cell receptor beta chains from one sample, sequenced in a study of blood T cell repertoires in COVID-19. Produced via immunoSEQ multiplex PCR; TCRdb's table is partial and in-frame only. This table has 250,000 to 350,000 clones, more than 85% appearing once. Sequencing input: PBMCs or T cells enriched from blood (not recorded which). The receptor source for this set is a woman aged 25 to 39 who had recovered from COVID-19.

Concerning this clone: A read error may account for a junction end that differs from germline. The chain has TRBV7-7 and TRBJ1-4; maybe TRBD1 (5 bases). Germline assignment: CDR1 SSHAT and CDR2 FNYEAQ (reference sequence). The CDR3 is 13 amino acids. The CDR3 sequence is CASSRDRYEKLFF. As DNA, the CDR3 is TGTGCTAGCAGCAGAGACAGATATGAAAAACTGTTTTTT.

The gene calls are TRBV20-1 and TRBJ1-2, with a weak D call TRBD1 (5 bases). The CDR3 contains 11 residues. The ends were cut back, 3 bases at V and 8 bases at J, with 10 bases in the middle. Germline CDR1 DFQATT, CDR2 SNEGSKA (reference sequence). CDR3 DNA sequence: TGCAGTGCTAGGGGGACTCACGGCTACACCTTC. It yields the protein CSARGTHGYTF.

This rearrangement joins TRBV6-2 or TRBV6-3 to TRBJ2-5; TRBD1 is a possible D gene (6 bases). V lost 5 bases, J lost 5 bases, and 18 bases lay in between. The CDR3 contains 15 residues. Germline V gene lookup returns CDR1 MNHEY and CDR2 SVGEGT. DNA of the CDR3: TGTGCCAGCAGTACTCTCACGGACAGCCCGGAGACCCAGTACTTC. This gives the protein CASSTLTDSPETQYF.

The chain has TRBV19 and TRBJ2-7; unclear D gene. Germline V lookup: CDR1 LNHDA, CDR2 SQIVND (reference sequence). Trimming cost V 10 bases and J 3 bases, with 13 bases left between them. The CDR3 runs to 12 residues. CDR3 DNA sequence: TGTGCCACCCAAACTCCCGGCTACGAGCAGTACTTC. Its protein is CATQTPGYEQYF.

V usage is TRBV6-1 and J usage is TRBJ2-3; the match to TRBD2 covers 8 bases. Trimming took 2 bases from V and 2 from J; bases not matched to a gene: 9. There are 17 residues in the CDR3. From germline, CDR1 is MNHNS and CDR2 SASEGT. The CDR3 region is CASSERWERGSTDTQYF. Here the CDR3 DNA reads TGTGCCAGCAGTGAAAGGTGGGAGCGGGGGTCCACAGATACGCAGTATTTT.

V usage is TRBV28 and J usage is TRBJ2-7; D is perhaps TRBD1 (5 bases). CDR1 is MDHEN and CDR2 is SYDVKM in the germline V gene. The CDR3 has 12 residues. Trimming took off 6 bases at V and 5 bases at J, with 11 bases between the two ends. This chain's CDR3 is CASSSEGDEQYF. The CDR3 DNA is TGTGCCAGCAGCTCGGAAGGGGACGAGCAGTACTTC.